A single sample gave rise to the 2 T cell receptor beta chains below, sequenced in a study of memory CD4+ T cells and cytomegalovirus serostatus. Profiling relied on immunoSEQ multiplex PCR, and the TCRdb table lists in-frame clones only, not all of them. The table shows 61,000 or so clones, with around three quarters occurring only once. Single viable CD3+CD4+CD8-CD45RO+ cells were sorted as the memory CD4+ T cells. The sequenced material came from memory CD4+ T cells from blood. These receptor sequences come from an adult in good health and CMV-seronegative. Some clones in this sample may be carry-over from other donors' samples.

The sample holds a few counts of this clone. The chain combines TRBV11-2 with TRBJ2-5, with TRBD2 matching over 10 bases. The V segment lost 4 bases and the J segment 3 bases; nucleotides outside the gene matches: 14. The CDR3 extends over 18 amino acids. CDR1 and CDR2 (germline): SGHAT, FQNNGV. The CDR3 DNA reads as TGTGCCAGCAGCTGGGGAGGGGTAGCGGGAGGCCTGGAAGAGACCCAGTACTTC. Its translation is CASSWGGVAGGLEETQYF.

With regard to this clone: The junction does not match germline at one end; this may be a read error. This chain links TRBV10-3 with TRBJ1-1; possibly TRBD1 for D (6 bases). This CDR3 has 16 amino acids. The germline V gene has CDR1 ENHRY and CDR2 SYGVKD. The CDR3 loop reads CASSYSNARGNTEAFF. CDR3 DNA: TGTGCCAGCAGTTACTCGAACGCCAGGGGGAACACTGAAGCTTTCTTT.